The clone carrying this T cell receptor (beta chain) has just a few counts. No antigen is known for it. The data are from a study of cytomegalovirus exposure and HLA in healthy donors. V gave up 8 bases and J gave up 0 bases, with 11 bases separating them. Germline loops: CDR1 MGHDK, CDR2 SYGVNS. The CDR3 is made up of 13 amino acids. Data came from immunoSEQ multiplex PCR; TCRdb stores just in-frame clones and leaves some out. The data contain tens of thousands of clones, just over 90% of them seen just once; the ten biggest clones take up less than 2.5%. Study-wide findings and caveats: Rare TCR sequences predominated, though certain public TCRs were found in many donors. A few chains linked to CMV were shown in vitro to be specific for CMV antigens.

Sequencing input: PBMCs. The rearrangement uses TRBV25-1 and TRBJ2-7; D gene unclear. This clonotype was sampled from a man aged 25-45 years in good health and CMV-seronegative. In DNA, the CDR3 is TGTGCCAGCCTCCCTCCTTTCTCCTACGAGCAGTACTTC. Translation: CASLPPFSYEQYF.